This T cell receptor (beta chain) stems from a study of cytomegalovirus exposure and HLA in healthy donors. Germline V gene sequence: CDR1 SGHVS, CDR2 FNYEAQ. The CDR3 is 15 residues long. V dropped 3 bases and J dropped 1 base, with 12 bases sitting between them. A word on this clone: Its target is not known.

Study-wide results and caveats: Researchers left out some V segments, among them TRBV6-2 and TRBV6-3, as indistinguishable.

The PCR contained 60 Vbeta and 13 Jbeta primers. The repertoire was sequenced with immunoSEQ multiplex PCR; TCRdb's copy has only in-frame clones and lacks some. The sample yields about 120,000 clones, 8.5% to 9% seen once. This TCR came from a woman in her thirties or forties in good health and CMV-seropositive. This chain connects TRBV7-6 to TRBJ1-1, with D possibly being TRBD1 (5 bases). Sequencing was performed on PBMCs. In DNA, the CDR3 is TGTGCCAGCAGCTTTAAGGGGAGGGGGAACACTGAAGCTTTCTTT. Its translation: CASSFKGRGNTEAFF.